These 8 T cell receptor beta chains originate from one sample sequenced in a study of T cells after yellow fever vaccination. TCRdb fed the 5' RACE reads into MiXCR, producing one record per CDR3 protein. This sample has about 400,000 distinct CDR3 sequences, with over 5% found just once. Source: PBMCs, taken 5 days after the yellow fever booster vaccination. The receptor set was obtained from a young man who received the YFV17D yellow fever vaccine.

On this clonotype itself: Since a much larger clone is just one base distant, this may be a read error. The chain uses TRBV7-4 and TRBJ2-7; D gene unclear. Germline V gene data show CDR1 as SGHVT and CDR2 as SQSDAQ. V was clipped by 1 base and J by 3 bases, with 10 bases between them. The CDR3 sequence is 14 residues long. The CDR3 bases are TGTGCCAGCAGCTTAGTCAAGGGTCTCTACGAGCAGTACTTC. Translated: CASSLVKGLYEQYF.

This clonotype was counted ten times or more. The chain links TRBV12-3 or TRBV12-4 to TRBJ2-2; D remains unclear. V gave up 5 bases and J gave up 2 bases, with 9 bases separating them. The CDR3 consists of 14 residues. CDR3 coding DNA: TGTGCCAGCAGTCCTTCTTTTAACACCGGGGAGCTGTTTTTT. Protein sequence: CASSPSFNTGELFF.

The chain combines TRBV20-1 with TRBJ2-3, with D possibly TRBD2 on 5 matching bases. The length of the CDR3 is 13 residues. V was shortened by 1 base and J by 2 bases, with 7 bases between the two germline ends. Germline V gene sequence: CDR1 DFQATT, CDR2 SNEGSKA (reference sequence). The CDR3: CSARVAITDTQYF. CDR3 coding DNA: TGCAGTGCTAGAGTAGCGATCACAGATACGCAGTATTTT.

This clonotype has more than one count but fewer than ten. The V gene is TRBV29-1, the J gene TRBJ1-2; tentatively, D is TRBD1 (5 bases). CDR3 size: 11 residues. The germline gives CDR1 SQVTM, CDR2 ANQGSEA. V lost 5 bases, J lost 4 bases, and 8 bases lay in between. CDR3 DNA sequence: TGCAGCGTTCGGGACGGCTATGGCTACACCTTC. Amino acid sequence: CSVRDGYGYTF.

The CDR3 DNA follows: TGTGCCAGCAGCCCCATCAATCAGCCCCAGCATTTT. Translated: CASSPINQPQHF. The chain carries TRBV12-3 or TRBV12-4 and TRBJ1-5; unclear D gene. This CDR3 comprises 12 residues. Trimming took off 6 bases at V and 3 bases at J, with 6 bases between the two ends.

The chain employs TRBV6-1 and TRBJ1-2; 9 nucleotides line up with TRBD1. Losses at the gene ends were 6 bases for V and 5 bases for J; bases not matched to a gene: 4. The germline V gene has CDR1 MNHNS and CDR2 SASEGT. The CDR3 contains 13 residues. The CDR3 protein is CASRRQGEYGYTF. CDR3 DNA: TGTGCCAGCAGACGACAGGGGGAATATGGCTACACCTTC.

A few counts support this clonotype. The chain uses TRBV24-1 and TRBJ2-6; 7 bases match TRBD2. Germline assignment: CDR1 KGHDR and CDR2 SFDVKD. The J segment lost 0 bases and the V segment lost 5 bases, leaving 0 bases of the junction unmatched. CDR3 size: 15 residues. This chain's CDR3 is CATSAGGSGANVLTF. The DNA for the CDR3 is TGTGCCACCAGTGCGGGGGGCTCTGGGGCCAACGTCCTGACTTTC.

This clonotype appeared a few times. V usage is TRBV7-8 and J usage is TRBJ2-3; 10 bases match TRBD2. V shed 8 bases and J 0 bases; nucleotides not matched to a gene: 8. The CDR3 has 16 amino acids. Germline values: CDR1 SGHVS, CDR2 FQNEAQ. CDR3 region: CASAAGTSDSTDTQYF. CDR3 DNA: TGTGCCAGCGCCGCCGGGACTAGCGATAGCACAGATACGCAGTATTTT.